Reported below is one T cell receptor beta chain. There is no known antigen for this receptor. No base quality information exists; no much larger clone differs at one position. These data come from a study of Ad26.COV2.S vaccination and SARS-CoV-2 variants (dated by TCRdb to the early 2020s). Turning to the overall study: Donors in the vaccine arm were drawn from COV1001, a multicentre, randomized, double-blind, placebo-controlled phase I-IIa trial testing Ad26.COV2.S in healthy adults. Ad26.COV2.S was administered intramuscularly at 5 x 10^10 or 1 x 10^11 viral particles, either as a single shot or as two shots given 56 days apart. TCRbeta repertoire sequencing served as the tool for gauging how specific and how broad the SARS-CoV-2-reactive T cell receptors were following Ad26.COV2.S vaccination. The TCR-sequenced set comprised around 30 samples: roughly 19 Ad26.COV2.S vaccine recipients, 5 placebo recipients and 8 SARS-CoV-2 convalescent individuals. Participants in the trial were split at random into five groups of five each, receiving low-dose or high-dose Ad26.COV2.S once or twice, or else placebo on both occasions. Blinding of investigators to trial group allocation was maintained during experiments and outcome assessment. The research as a whole found: The authors noted that total T cell responses may have been underestimated by the TCR breadth and depth analyses. After vaccination, substantial breadth of spike-specific CD8+ and CD4+ T cell responses was reported. Vaccine and placebo recipients had comparable non-spike TCR breadth, which fits with the vaccine containing only spike. The study was not powered to compare responses between vaccine doses or regimens. Higher spike-specific TCR breadth was observed in Ad26.COV2.S recipients than in placebo recipients (P = 0.0014).

TCRbeta CDR3 regions were sequenced with the immunoSEQ Assay. After extraction, genomic DNA underwent amplification by bias-controlled multiplex PCR, followed by high-throughput sequencing. Under the source paper's analysis protocol: Collapsing and filtering of sequences were performed to quantify the absolute abundance of each unique TCRbeta CDR3 region. Usable DNA was measured by amplifying reference genes present in all nucleated cells, and TCRbeta template counts were normalized to that usable DNA to estimate T cell fraction. Repertoire TCRs were annotated as SARS-CoV-2-specific when V gene, CDR3 amino acid sequence and J gene were exactly matched to a known reactive TCR set. The reference SARS-CoV-2 TCR set came from MIRA and was filtered for enrichment in COVID-19-positive ImmuneCODE repertoires, removing public or cross-reactive TCRs. Based on the MIRA antigens, annotated TCRs were further analysed at the level of specific ORF or position within ORF. Breadth was defined as the number of annotated unique rearrangements divided by the total number of unique productive rearrangements, and depth was defined as the summed frequency of the annotated unique rearrangements. Two-sided Wilcoxon rank-sum tests were applied when comparing TCR breadth between groups. TCRdb limited this immuneACCESS table to in-frame rearrangements with V and J called. A share of clones is missing; checked studies link under half to unresolved V genes, and the rest is unexplained. V and J calls and clone size are given by that table; D and trimming were obtained from the DNA. This sample comprises a few hundred thousand clones, around nine tenths of them detected only once. The ten biggest clones cover roughly 3% of the sample.

V and J lose 2 bases and 8 bases, and a span of 16 bases separates them. Including cysteine and phenylalanine, the CDR3 has 15 amino acids. Left in the record is the CDR3 DNA by itself, 45 bases read in frame from the first base. The germline V gene encodes CDR1 MDHEN and CDR2 SYDVKM. The treatment or condition label corresponds to: around 19 received Ad26.COV2.S at low or high dose, single or two shots; roughly 5 received placebo; per-sample allocation not given. Repertoires of vaccine and placebo recipients were sequenced from samples taken on day 63 after the first injection. Cohort 1b enrolled 25 adults aged 18-55 years at a single site in Boston, USA, between 29 July and 7 August 2020. Ad26.COV2.S was a replication-incompetent adenovirus type 26 vector expressing a prefusion-stabilized SARS-CoV-2 spike protein from the original Wuhan strain.

The chain links TRBV28 with TRBJ2-1; TRBD2 could be the D gene, as 6 bases match. The starting material was peripheral blood, obtained in a trial of Ad26.COV2.S vaccine versus placebo. The source is a person aged 18-60 years who received the Ad26.COV2.S COVID-19 vaccine or a placebo. The DNA reads as follows: TGTGCCAGCAGTTTAGCGGGATCCCTAGGCGATGAGCAGTTCTTC. This sequence encodes CASSLAGSLGDEQFF.